These 19 T cell receptor beta chains came from one sample sequenced in a study of T cell changes during pregnancy in multiple sclerosis. Produced via immunoSEQ multiplex PCR; TCRdb's table is partial and in-frame only. The top ten hold about 0.8% of the sample, which has tens of thousands of clones, about nine tenths seen once. The sequencing used CD4+ T cells from peripheral blood mononuclear cells, collected in the first trimester of pregnancy. These receptors were obtained from a female donor with multiple sclerosis, enrolled in a pregnancy study.

The chain uses TRBV15 and TRBJ1-2, with 7 bases lining up with TRBD1. CDR3 size: 14 residues. J was trimmed by 0 bases and V by 5 bases; bases with no gene match: 3. CDR1 and CDR2 from the germline V gene are LNHNV and YYDKDF (reference sequence). The CDR3 DNA reads TGTGCCACCAGCGTCGGGACAGCTAACTATGGCTACACCTTC. It encodes CATSVGTANYGYTF.

The chain has TRBV5-1 and TRBJ1-5; 8 positions match TRBD1. The germline V gene has CDR1 SGHRS and CDR2 YFSETQ. This CDR3 is 16 amino acids long. The V gene end was trimmed by 0 bases and the J gene end by 7 bases; junction bases not matched to a gene: 9. The CDR3 region has the DNA TGCGCCAGCAGCTTGGGCGACAGGGGAGGATCGCAGCCCCAGCATTTT. It specifies CASSLGDRGGSQPQHF. Drawing the rest from reference TRBV5-1 and TRBJ1-5, the complete variable domain is KAGVTQTPRYLIKTRGQQVTLSCSPISGHRSVSWYQQTPGQGLQFLFEYFSETQRNKGNFPGRFSGRQFSNSRSEMNVSTLELGDSALYLCASSLGDRGGSQPQHFGDGTRLSIL.

The chain recombines TRBV7-2 with TRBJ1-2, with 8 bases identical to TRBD1. Germline trimming cut 5 bases from V and 6 bases from J; bases unmatched to any gene: 8. Looked up from germline, CDR1 is SGHTA and CDR2 is FQGNSA. CDR3 length equals 14 residues. Written as DNA, the CDR3 is TGTGCCAGCAGCCTCGACAGGGGAGAGGATGGCTACACCTTC. Translation: CASSLDRGEDGYTF.

The table lists this clone with a few counts. The chain combines TRBV7-9 with TRBJ1-5; tentative D call: TRBD1 (6 bases). The germline CDR1 and CDR2 sequences are SEHNR and FQNEAQ (reference sequence). The CDR3 runs 13 residues. Trimming removed 4 bases from V and 3 bases from J, with 7 bases in between. The CDR3 bases are TGTGCCAGCAGCTACAGGGTCAATCAGCCCCAGCATTTT. Protein: CASSYRVNQPQHF.

This chain connects TRBV16 to TRBJ1-1; 8 positions agree with TRBD1. In germline, CDR1 is KGHSY, CDR2 FQNENV. After removal of 4 bases from V and 1 base from J, the junction contained 11 bases not matched to a gene. The CDR3 consists of 17 residues. CDR3 residues: CASSRRFPGTGNTEAFF. In DNA form, the CDR3 reads TGTGCCAGCAGCCGCCGATTTCCCGGGACAGGGAACACTGAAGCTTTCTTT.

This clone was recorded only once. The chain is built from TRBV13 and TRBJ2-7; tentatively, D is TRBD2 (6 bases). CDR1 is PRHDT, CDR2 FYEKMQ, per germline (reference sequence). CDR3 length equals 15 residues. Trimming shortened V by 5 bases and J by 7 bases, and 21 bases separated the two germline ends. CDR3 loop: CASSRDPRGIREQYF. The CDR3 DNA sequence: TGTGCCAGCAGCCGCGACCCTCGCGGGATTCGGGAGCAGTACTTC.

This clone has more than one count but fewer than ten. The rearrangement joins TRBV10-3 to TRBJ2-7, with D maybe TRBD2 (7 bases). CDR1 and CDR2 (germline): ENHRY, SYGVKD. Trimming took off 3 bases at V and 1 base at J, with 16 bases between the two ends. This CDR3 spans 16 amino acids. CDR3 protein: CAISDPGRGQSYEQYF. The CDR3 DNA reads as TGTGCCATCAGTGACCCTGGGCGGGGGCAATCCTACGAGCAGTACTTC.

The V gene is TRBV7-2, the J gene TRBJ1-2, with D possibly TRBD1 on 6 matching bases. This CDR3 contains 16 residues. Trimming stripped 4 bases from V and 4 bases from J, with 19 bases between. From germline, CDR1 is SGHTA and CDR2 FQGNSA. DNA for the CDR3: TGTGCCAGCAGCTGGAAGGGACATTTAGGGGCCTATGGCTACACCTTC. It is translated as CASSWKGHLGAYGYTF.

The chain employs TRBV7-2 and TRBJ2-7; the match to TRBD2 covers 13 bases. Germline V lookup: CDR1 SGHTA, CDR2 FQGNSA. This CDR3 is built from 16 residues. Trimming cost V 5 bases and J 2 bases; bases outside gene matches: 6. The chain's CDR3 is CASSTTSGGTPYEQYF. CDR3 bases: TGTGCCAGCAGCACGACTAGCGGGGGGACACCCTACGAGCAGTACTTC.

The chain is built from TRBV5-4 and TRBJ1-1; D gene uncertain. Trimming stripped 4 bases from V and 5 bases from J, with 18 bases between. The CDR3 spans 15 residues. Germline assignment: CDR1 SGHNT and CDR2 YYREEE (reference sequence). For the CDR3, the DNA is TGTGCCAGCAGCCCTCAAAGGCCGGGTCAGACTGAAGCTTTCTTT. It is translated as CASSPQRPGQTEAFF.

The J gene is TRBJ1-2, the V gene TRBV7-9; D is unresolved. Germline lookup yields CDR1 SEHNR and CDR2 FQNEAQ (reference sequence). The V end was cut by 6 bases, the J end by 6 bases, with 8 bases between. This CDR3 is built from 11 residues. The CDR3, as DNA: TGTGCCAGCAGTTCGTCAGATGGCTACACCTTC. Protein product: CASSSSDGYTF.

This rearrangement joins TRBV10-3 to TRBJ2-5; the match to TRBD2 covers 11 bases. Unmatched junction bases numbered 4, after V lost 6 bases and J lost 4 bases. The CDR3 has 14 residues. Germline CDR1 and CDR2: ENHRY and SYGVKD. The CDR3 region is CAISLAGGLETQYF. The CDR3 DNA reads as TGTGCCATCAGCTTAGCGGGGGGGTTAGAGACCCAGTACTTC.

This clone was seen once. The rearrangement uses TRBV7-3 and TRBJ2-2; 7 nucleotides agree with TRBD1. Germline trimming cut 0 bases from V and 4 bases from J; bases unmatched to any gene: 8. The CDR3 covers 17 residues. Germline CDR1 reads SGHTA; CDR2 reads FQGTGA. CDR3 bases: TGTGCCAGCAGCTTAACGCGAGGGGGCGGTTTCACCGGGGAGCTGTTTTTT. This encodes CASSLTRGGGFTGELFF.

This clone was counted a single time. V gene TRBV19 combines with J gene TRBJ1-1; the D gene is possibly TRBD1 (6 bases). Trimming stripped 4 bases from V and 8 bases from J, with 8 bases between. Germline CDR1 reads LNHDA; CDR2 reads SQIVND (reference sequence). This CDR3 is 11 amino acids long. In DNA form, the CDR3 reads TGTGCCAGTAGTACTGGACAGGAAGCTTTCTTT. It codes for CASSTGQEAFF.

The rearrangement joins TRBV6-5 to TRBJ2-5; a possible D gene is TRBD2 (5 bases). The germline V gene encodes CDR1 MNHEY and CDR2 SVGAGI. V lost 1 base and J lost 0, with 9 bases in between. CDR3 length equals 15 residues. DNA for the CDR3: TGTGCCAGCAGTTACTTTAAGGACTACCAAGAGACCCAGTACTTC. The encoded protein is CASSYFKDYQETQYF.

The chain has TRBV6-1 and TRBJ2-7; TRBD2 is a possible D gene (6 bases). Trimming took off 7 bases at V and 7 bases at J, with 14 bases between the two ends. Per the germline V gene, CDR1 is MNHNS and CDR2 is SASEGT. This CDR3 comprises 12 residues. The chain's CDR3 is CASTRGRGEQYF. CDR3 coding DNA: TGTGCCAGCACGCGGGGCCGGGGGGAGCAGTACTTC.

The chain couples TRBV7-2 to TRBJ1-1, with 7 bases matching TRBD1. V was pared by 1 base and J by 7 bases, with 9 bases of the junction left unmatched. In germline, CDR1 is SGHTA, CDR2 FQGNSA. The CDR3 is 15 amino acids. The CDR3 region is CASSLEFWRDSEAFF. CDR3 nucleotide sequence: TGTGCCAGCAGCTTAGAATTCTGGCGGGACAGTGAAGCTTTCTTT.

The J gene is TRBJ1-5, the V gene TRBV2; maybe TRBD1 (5 bases). This CDR3 spans 19 amino acids. CDR1 is SNHLY, CDR2 FYNNEI, per germline. V dropped 5 bases and J dropped 0 bases, with 23 bases sitting between them. The CDR3 bases are TGTGCCAGCAGTTGGCGACGGGGCGGGGGGTCCGATAGCAATCAGCCCCAGCATTTT. It encodes CASSWRRGGGSDSNQPQHF. Supplemented by reference TRBV2 and TRBJ1-5, the full variable domain reads EPEVTQTPSHQVTQMGQEVILRCVPISNHLYFYWYRQILGQKVEFLVSFYNNEISEKSEIFDDQFSVERPDGSNFTLKIRSTKLEDSAMYFCASSWRRGGGSDSNQPQHFGDGTRLSIL.

The V and J genes are TRBV5-8 and TRBJ2-1, with TRBD2 matching over 11 bases. There are 17 residues in the CDR3. Germline V lookup: CDR1 SGHTS, CDR2 YDEGEE. Trimming removed 0 bases from V and 5 bases from J; junction bases left unmatched: 7. The CDR3 nucleotides read TGTGCCAGCAGCTTGGCTAGCGGGGGGCGAAGGGACAATGAGCAGTTCTTC. Translating it yields CASSLASGGRRDNEQFF.